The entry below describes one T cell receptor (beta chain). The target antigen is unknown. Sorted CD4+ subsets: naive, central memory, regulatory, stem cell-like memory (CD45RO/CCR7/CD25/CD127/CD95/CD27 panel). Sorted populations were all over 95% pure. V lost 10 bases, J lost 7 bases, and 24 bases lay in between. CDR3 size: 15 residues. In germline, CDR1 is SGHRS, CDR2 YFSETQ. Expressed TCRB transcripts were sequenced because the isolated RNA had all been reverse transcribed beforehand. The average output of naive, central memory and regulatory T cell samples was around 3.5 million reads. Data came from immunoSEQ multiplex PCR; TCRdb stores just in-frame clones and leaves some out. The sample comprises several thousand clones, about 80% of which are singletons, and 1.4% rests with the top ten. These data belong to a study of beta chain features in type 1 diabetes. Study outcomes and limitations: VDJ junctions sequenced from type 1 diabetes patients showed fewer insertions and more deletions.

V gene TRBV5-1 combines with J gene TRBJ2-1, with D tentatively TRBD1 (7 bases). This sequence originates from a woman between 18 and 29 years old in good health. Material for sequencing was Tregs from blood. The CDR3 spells CASKRGDSWGNEQFF. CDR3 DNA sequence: TGCGCCTCTAAACGCGGGGACAGCTGGGGGAATGAGCAGTTCTTC.